This TCR beta chain came from a study of blood T cell repertoires in COVID-19 (dated by TCRdb to 2018 to 2021). About the full investigation: Collaborator samples came from the United States, Italy and Spain and covered acute and convalescent phases of COVID-19. The prospective study material was composed of cDNA or gDNA derived from T cells, B-cell-depleted T cells, or PBMCs. Subjects who had been exposed to COVID-19, were actively infected with it, or had recovered from it provided the deeply sampled blood TCRbeta repertoires that made up the dataset. A freely available public database, intended as a resource for researchers studying the immune response to SARS-CoV-2, is where the repertoires were released. Samples came from the ongoing ImmuneRACE study (first 160 participants) plus 1,254 subjects from 6 global collaborators. Sample metadata almost always included a de-identified subject ID, COVID-19 status, age in years and sex. Where available, HLA class I and class II types were taken from metadata supplied by the sample provider and were not determined by assay-based typing. Here is what the overall study found, with its caveats: The amount of clinical and demographic metadata varied by source and participant and was provided uncurated.

Collaborating institutions collected whole blood in K2EDTA tubes following their own protocols. For TCRbeta analysis, collaborators shipped samples in one of three forms: frozen whole blood, isolated PBMCs, or DNA extracted from either of those sample types. The immunoSEQ Assay, a bias-controlled multiplex PCR, was used to amplify TCRbeta CDR3 regions from genomic DNA. The study's processing was this. Within the assay, amplification of reference gene primers was used to estimate how many nucleated cells each sample contained. To quantify the absolute abundance of each unique TCRbeta CDR3 rearrangement, sequence reads were collapsed and filtered. For each sample, productive Simpson clonality was calculated by taking the square root of Simpson's diversity index across productive rearrangements. The clones in this table, taken by TCRdb from immuneACCESS, are in-frame only. Not every clone is retained; where verified, under half of the shortfall comes from an unresolved V gene, and the cause of the rest is unknown. V and J calls and clone size come straight from that table; D and trimming were deduced from the DNA. This sample gives roughly 40,000 clones in total; approximately 85% of them show up just once. Clones ranked in the top ten supply more than 9% of the sample.

V is reduced by 4 bases and J by 8 bases, leaving a spacing of 12 bases between them. The CDR3 numbers 13 residues from cysteine through phenylalanine. Only CDR3 DNA remains: 39 bases, in frame from the first base. The CDR1 and CDR2 encoded by the germline V gene are SGHNT and YENEEA. With respect to this clone: Its recognized antigen is unknown. Base qualities are not at hand, and no much larger clone is one base apart.

The receptor was isolated from a human donor in a cohort sampled during active COVID-19. Rearrangement joined TRBV11-3 to TRBJ2-1; TRBD2 is possibly the D segment (5 matching bases). The sequenced sample was peripheral blood. The sequence in DNA is TGTGCCAGCAGCTCGCGAACGGGGTATGAGCAGTTCTTC. The translation is CASSSRTGYEQFF.